The 29 T cell receptor beta chains listed next were all sequenced from one sample in a study of CD8+CD57+ T cells in acquired aplastic anemia (dated by TCRdb to 2017 to 2018). The reads were generated on an Illumina HiSeq 2000. Genomic DNA served as template for TCR beta VDJ combination and CDR3 sequence profiling. TCRdb reanalyzed the raw reads on its own, using fastp at Q25 for trimming and MiXCR for clone calling, and kept in-frame beta chains. Rows matching on CDR3 protein sequence are summarized as one entry with the most common DNA and genes. The sample table records approximately 80,000 distinct CDR3 sequences; about 70% of these occur just once. The ten largest account for roughly 80% of the sample. Expansion of CD8+CD57+ cells had been shown by flow cytometry in the patients chosen for sequencing. Sequenced input: sorted CD4+, CD8+, or CD8+CD57+ T cells (not recorded which) from PBMCs. These receptors came from a human donor with aplastic anemia.

This clonotype is termed medium-sized (0.01 to 0.1%). The chain joins TRBV19 to TRBJ2-1, with 8 bases that match TRBD1. J gave up 5 bases and V 7 bases, and 7 bases lay outside the gene matches. The length of the CDR3 is 14 residues. Germline CDR1 is LNHDA and CDR2 is SQIVND (reference sequence). The CDR3 DNA reads as TGTGCCAGTACCTTGACAGGGGAGAACAATGAGCAGTTCTTC. It specifies CASTLTGENNEQFF.

This sequence joins TRBV11-1 and TRBJ2-5, with 11 positions matching TRBD1. The CDR3 is 18 residues long. Germline V CDR1 and CDR2: SGHAT, FQDESV (reference sequence). Trimming removed 5 bases from V and 2 bases from J; junction bases left unmatched: 13. The CDR3 DNA is TGTGCCAGCAGCGGAGAGGACAGGGGGCGCGTGAGGCAAGAGACCCAGTACTTC. Translation gives CASSGEDRGRVRQETQYF.

J is TRBJ2-1 and V is TRBV7-3; no definite D call. Between the trimmed V and J ends, which lost 2 bases and 5 bases, there was a span of 7 bases. The CDR3 runs to 13 residues. CDR1 and CDR2 (germline): SGHTA, FQGTGA. The CDR3 protein is CASSLGRDNEQFF. As DNA, the CDR3 is TGTGCCAGCAGCTTAGGCAGAGACAATGAGCAGTTCTTC.

Written as DNA, the CDR3 is TGTGCCAGCAGCTTAGGGTCTGATGAGCAGTTCTTC. Its protein is CASSLGSDEQFF. V is TRBV7-9 and J is TRBJ2-1; D not certain. Germline V gene sequence: CDR1 SEHNR, CDR2 FQNEAQ (reference sequence). CDR3 size: 12 residues. V gave up 1 base and J gave up 8 bases, with 6 bases separating them.

This clonotype was detected a few times. The V call is TRBV10-3, the J call TRBJ2-7, with TRBD2 matching 13 bases. V was clipped by 6 bases and J by 6 bases; unmatched bases: 8. This CDR3 is 15 amino acids long. Germline loops: CDR1 ENHRY, CDR2 SYGVKD. The CDR3 is CAISERTSGGREQYF. Written as DNA, the CDR3 is TGTGCCATCAGCGAAAGGACTAGCGGGGGTCGCGAGCAGTACTTC.

The J gene is TRBJ1-1, the V gene TRBV10-3; weak D call: TRBD1 (5 bases). Looked up from germline, CDR1 is ENHRY and CDR2 is SYGVKD. V was pared by 2 bases and J by 3 bases, with 13 bases between. This CDR3 has 15 amino acids. The CDR3 loop is CAISELGGGYTEAFF. CDR3 sequence (DNA): TGTGCCATCAGTGAGCTCGGGGGTGGGTACACTGAAGCTTTCTTT.

A few counts support this clonotype. The chain combines TRBV20-1 with TRBJ2-1, with D unresolved. CDR3 length equals 16 residues. The germline gives CDR1 DFQATT, CDR2 SNEGSKA (reference sequence). The ends were cut back, 1 base at V and 1 base at J, with 14 bases in the middle. CDR3 residues: CSARGGNPESYNEQFF. CDR3 DNA sequence: TGCAGTGCTAGAGGAGGTAACCCTGAGTCCTACAATGAGCAGTTCTTC.

This chain joins TRBV5-4 and TRBJ1-3, with D uncertain. Germline CDR1 is SGHNT and CDR2 is YYREEE (reference sequence). V was cut by 4 bases and J by 0 bases, with 8 bases left in between. This CDR3 region has 14 residues. The DNA of the CDR3 is TGTGCCAGCAGCCCAGTATTCTCTGGAAACACCATATATTTT. Protein product: CASSPVFSGNTIYF.

The V and J genes are TRBV7-9 and TRBJ2-5; 8 positions agree with TRBD2. Germline loops: CDR1 SEHNR, CDR2 FQNEAQ (reference sequence). This CDR3 comprises 16 residues. V lost 5 bases and J lost 2; bases outside the gene matches: 10. The CDR3 DNA reads as TGTGCCAGCAGCCCGGGGTTGACTAGCGTACAAGAGACCCAGTACTTC. Its protein product is CASSPGLTSVQETQYF.

This clonotype was counted between two and nine times. This sequence joins TRBV27 and TRBJ2-1; D may match TRBD1 or TRBD2 (5 bases each). V was pared by 5 bases and J by 6 bases, with 20 bases between. Germline lookup yields CDR1 MNHEY and CDR2 SMNVEV (reference sequence). This CDR3 has 16 amino acids. The CDR3 DNA sequence: TGTGCCAGCAGTCCCTCTTTGGGGGAGCGAGGCAATGAGCAGTTCTTC. Translating gives CASSPSLGERGNEQFF.

There are a few counts of this clonotype. V and J are TRBV19 and TRBJ1-1; possible D gene TRBD1, 6 bases. CDR1 and CDR2 from the germline V gene are LNHDA and SQIVND (reference sequence). The CDR3 totals 13 residues. V gave up 5 bases and J gave up 3 bases, with 10 bases separating them. This CDR3 is CASSPTGYTEAFF. The CDR3 DNA is TGTGCCAGTAGTCCAACAGGGTACACTGAAGCTTTCTTT.

The CDR3 coding sequence is TGTGCCAGCAGCTTAAGGGGGCCTTACGAGCAGTACTTC. Protein product: CASSLRGPYEQYF. The chain links TRBV13 to TRBJ2-7; 7 bases match TRBD1. The CDR3 totals 13 residues. Germline CDR1 is PRHDT and CDR2 is FYEKMQ (reference sequence). The trim removed 2 bases at V and 4 bases at J, leaving 2 bases unmatched. The full variable domain, its missing parts supplied by reference TRBV13 and TRBJ2-7, is AAGVIQSPRHLIKEKRETATLKCYPIPRHDTVYWYQQGPGQDPQFLISFYEKMQSDKGSIPDRFSAQQFSDYHSELNMSSLELGDSALYFCASSLRGPYEQYFGPGTRLTVT.

J is TRBJ1-2 and V is TRBV15; D gene unclear. Germline V lookup: CDR1 LNHNV, CDR2 YYDKDF (reference sequence). The CDR3 is 16 residues long. V lost 0 bases to trimming and J lost 1 base, with 12 bases between them. The CDR3 protein is CATSRDRSGDNYGYTF. CDR3 sequence (DNA): TGTGCCACCAGCAGAGATCGTAGCGGAGATAACTATGGCTACACCTTC.

This chain connects TRBV7-8 to TRBJ2-7; TRBD1 aligns across 12 bases. This CDR3 spans 16 amino acids. The ends lost 4 bases at V and 5 bases at J; junction bases unmatched: 9. Germline V gene data show CDR1 as SGHVS and CDR2 as FQNEAQ. The CDR3 protein is CASSSSARDRGHEQYF. The DNA of the CDR3 is TGTGCCAGCAGCTCCTCCGCCCGGGACAGGGGGCACGAGCAGTACTTC.

This clonotype was detected many times. The chain employs TRBV12-3 or TRBV12-4 and TRBJ1-6; tentative D call: TRBD1 (5 bases). Deletions cut 2 bases from V and 8 bases from J, with 10 bases between. CDR3 length equals 14 residues. CDR3 DNA sequence: TGTGCCAGCAGTTTACAGGACACCTATTCACCCCTCCACTTT. Residues: CASSLQDTYSPLHF.

This clonotype was recorded a few times. J is TRBJ2-3 and V is TRBV2, with unresolved D. The CDR3 is made up of 14 amino acids. Per germline, CDR1 SNHLY and CDR2 FYNNEI. Trimming removed 2 bases from V and 0 bases from J, with 6 bases in between. CDR3 protein: CASSELLSTDTQYF. The CDR3 DNA reads TGTGCCAGCAGTGAACTACTTAGCACAGATACGCAGTATTTT.

About this clonotype: Possible read error: a much larger clone is one base away. This CDR3 is CAGSQVETGKGYTF. CDR3 DNA sequence: TGTGCCGGCAGCCAAGTAGAGACAGGCAAAGGCTACACCTTC. V and J are TRBV5-4 and TRBJ1-2, with D perhaps matching TRBD1 (6 bases). Germline-derived CDR1 and CDR2 are SGHNT and YYREEE (reference sequence). The CDR3 covers 14 residues.

This clonotype was seen a handful of times. This chain connects TRBV2 to TRBJ2-3; TRBD2 matches at 9 bases. Germline CDR1 is SNHLY and CDR2 is FYNNEI. Trimming cost V 9 bases and J 4 bases; bases outside gene matches: 5. This CDR3 has 13 amino acids. The CDR3 loop reads CARRGGLSDTQYF. In nucleotides, the CDR3 is TGTGCCAGGCGGGGGGGCCTGTCAGATACGCAGTATTTT.

This chain links TRBV7-2 with TRBJ1-2; maybe TRBD1 (5 bases). Trimming cost V 1 base and J 8 bases, with 11 bases left between them. The CDR3 is 13 residues long. Germline CDR1 and CDR2: SGHTA and FQGNSA. This CDR3 is CASSLEAGIGYTF. The CDR3 DNA follows: TGTGCCAGCAGCTTAGAGGCAGGGATAGGCTACACCTTC.

The V and J genes are TRBV11-2 and TRBJ2-3, with D perhaps TRBD1 or TRBD2 (6 bases each). The CDR3 is made up of 15 amino acids. V lost 5 bases and J 1 base, leaving 13 bases between the germline ends. The germline gives CDR1 SGHAT, CDR2 FQNNGV. The CDR3: CASSAQGGGTDTQYF. In nucleotides, the CDR3 is TGTGCCAGCAGCGCACAGGGAGGAGGCACAGATACGCAGTATTTT.

V gene TRBV5-6 combines with J gene TRBJ2-7; 9 nucleotides align to TRBD1. Germline V CDR1 and CDR2: SGHDT, YYEEEE. The CDR3 is 13 amino acids. The V gene end was trimmed by 1 base and the J gene end by 6 bases; junction bases not matched to a gene: 2. CDR3 residues: CASSLPGQGEQYF. The CDR3 DNA is TGTGCCAGCAGCTTGCCGGGACAGGGCGAGCAGTACTTC.

J is TRBJ2-5 and V is TRBV15; the match to TRBD1 covers 9 bases. This CDR3 spans 17 amino acids. With V trimmed by 5 bases and J by 2 bases, 12 bases remained unmatched. Germline V gene sequence: CDR1 LNHNV, CDR2 YYDKDF (reference sequence). The CDR3 is CATSSPGTGIEQETQYF. In DNA, the CDR3 is TGTGCCACCAGCTCCCCCGGGACAGGGATAGAGCAAGAGACCCAGTACTTC.

V gene TRBV4-2 combines with J gene TRBJ1-2; possibly TRBD1 for D (6 bases). The CDR3 totals 13 residues. Trimming stripped 1 base from V and 8 bases from J, with 11 bases between. Per germline, CDR1 LGHNA and CDR2 YNFKEQ. Here the CDR3 DNA reads TGTGCCAGCAGCCAAGCCAACAGGGACGGCTACACCTTC. Protein product: CASSQANRDGYTF.

This clonotype occurred once. The chain is built from TRBV29-1 and TRBJ1-4; D unresolved. Germline CDR1 and CDR2: SQVTM and ANQGSEA. The V and J ends lost 7 bases and 5 bases respectively, with 11 bases between them. The CDR3 sequence is 12 residues long. CDR3 residues: CSGGDGNEKLFF. The CDR3 nucleotides read TGCAGCGGAGGTGATGGGAATGAAAAACTGTTTTTT.

The genes are TRBV24-1 and TRBJ2-7, with D possibly TRBD1 on 6 matching bases. CDR3 size: 13 residues. The V end was cut by 1 base, the J end by 4 bases, with 7 bases between. CDR1 is KGHDR and CDR2 is SFDVKD in the germline V gene. The CDR3 sequence: CATSDFTGYEQYF. Written as DNA, the CDR3 is TGTGCCACCAGTGATTTCACAGGGTACGAGCAGTACTTC.

The V and J genes are TRBV7-9 and TRBJ1-1; D not certain. Trimming left V 5 bases short and J 7 bases short, with 8 bases between. The CDR3 totals 11 residues. Germline CDR1 and CDR2: SEHNR and FQNEAQ (reference sequence). CDR3 sequence reads: CASSHWGEAFF. CDR3 in DNA: TGTGCCAGCAGCCACTGGGGTGAAGCTTTCTTT.

This sequence joins TRBV2 and TRBJ2-5; 12 positions agree with TRBD2. Germline V CDR1 and CDR2: SNHLY, FYNNEI. The V gene end was trimmed by 6 bases and the J gene end by 2 bases; junction bases not matched to a gene: 4. The CDR3 totals 15 residues. The CDR3 loop reads CASRRLAGAQETQYF. The CDR3, as DNA: TGTGCCAGCAGACGACTAGCGGGGGCACAAGAGACCCAGTACTTC.

V gene TRBV25-1 combines with J gene TRBJ2-6, with 8 bases fitting TRBD1. Looked up from germline, CDR1 is MGHDK and CDR2 is SYGVNS. V dropped 6 bases and J dropped 2; count of bases not matched to a gene: 12. CDR3 length: 18 amino acids. The CDR3 is CASRPGQGKTPGANVLTF. The CDR3 nucleotides are TGTGCCAGCAGGCCCGGACAGGGAAAGACACCTGGGGCCAACGTCCTGACTTTC.

The chain uses TRBV12-3 or TRBV12-4 and TRBJ2-3; D might be TRBD2 (5 bases). V was trimmed by 6 bases and J by 6 bases, leaving 13 bases between them. The CDR3 has 13 amino acids. The CDR3 region is CASSLPGKDTQYF. CDR3 DNA: TGTGCCAGCAGCCTGCCCGGGAAGGATACGCAGTATTTT.